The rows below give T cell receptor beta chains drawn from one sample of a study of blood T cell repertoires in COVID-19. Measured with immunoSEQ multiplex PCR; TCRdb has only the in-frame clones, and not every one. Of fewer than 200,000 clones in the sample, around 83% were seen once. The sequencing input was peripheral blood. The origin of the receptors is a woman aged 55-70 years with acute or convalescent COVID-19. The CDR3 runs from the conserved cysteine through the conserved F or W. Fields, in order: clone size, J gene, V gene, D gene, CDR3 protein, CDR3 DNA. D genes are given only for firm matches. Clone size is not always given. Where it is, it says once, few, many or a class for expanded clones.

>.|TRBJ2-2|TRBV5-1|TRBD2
CASGLAPTGELFF
TGCGCCAGCGGACTAGCGCCCACCGGGGAGCTGTTTTTT
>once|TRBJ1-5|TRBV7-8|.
CASSLVSFNQPQHF
TGTGCCAGCAGCTTAGTCAGTTTCAATCAGCCCCAGCATTTT
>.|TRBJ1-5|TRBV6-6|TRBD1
CASSRQGKAQHF
TGTGCCAGCAGTCGACAGGGGAAGGCCCAGCATTTT
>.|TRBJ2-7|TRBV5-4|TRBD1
CASSTSTGAYEQYF
TGTGCCAGCAGCACCTCGACAGGGGCCTACGAGCAGTACTTC
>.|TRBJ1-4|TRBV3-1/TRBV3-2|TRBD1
CASSQVSRDRGLFNEKLFF
TGTGCCAGCAGCCAAGTATCCAGGGACAGGGGATTATTTAATGAAAAACTGTTTTTT
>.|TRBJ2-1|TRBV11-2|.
CASSPISGAYNEQFF
TGTGCCAGCAGCCCTATCAGCGGCGCATACAATGAGCAGTTCTTC
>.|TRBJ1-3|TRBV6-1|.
CASSEYSGNTIYF
TGTGCCAGCAGTGAATACAGTGGAAACACCATATATTTT
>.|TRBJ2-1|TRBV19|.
CASTPSGNLAYNEQFF
TGTGCCAGTACCCCCTCAGGGAATTTGGCCTACAATGAGCAGTTCTTC
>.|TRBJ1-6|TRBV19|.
CASSTRTSPQPSPLHF
TGTGCCAGTAGTACCCGGACAAGCCCGCAGCCCTCACCCCTCCACTTT
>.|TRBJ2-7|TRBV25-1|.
CASSDDSRGYEQYF
TGTGCCAGCAGTGACGACTCAAGGGGATACGAGCAGTACTTC
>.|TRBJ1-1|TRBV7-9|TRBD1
CASSPRGPQGEAFF
TGTGCCAGCAGCCCTAGGGGGCCCCAAGGCGAAGCTTTCTTT
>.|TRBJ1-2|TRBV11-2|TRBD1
CASSSTTGNYGYTF
TGTGCCAGCAGCTCGACGACAGGGAACTATGGCTACACCTTC
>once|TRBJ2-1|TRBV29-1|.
CSLVLGLDAGEQFF
TGCAGCTTGGTCCTTGGACTGGATGCCGGGGAGCAGTTCTTC
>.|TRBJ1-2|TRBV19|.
CASSIGTPGSGYTF
TGTGCCAGTAGTATAGGCACCCCAGGATCTGGCTACACCTTC
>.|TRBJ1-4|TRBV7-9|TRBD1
CASSPVQGAEKLFF
TGTGCCAGCAGCCCGGTGCAGGGGGCTGAAAAACTGTTTTTT
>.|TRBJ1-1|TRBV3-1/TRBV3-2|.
CASSLLRGENTEAFF
TGTGCCAGCAGCCTCCTCAGGGGCGAGAACACTGAAGCTTTCTTT
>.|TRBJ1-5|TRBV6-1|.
CASSGQQGGVNQPQHF
TGTGCCAGCAGTGGCCAGCAGGGTGGGGTGAATCAGCCCCAGCATTTT
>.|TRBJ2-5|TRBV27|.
CASSGQGGRETQYF
TGTGCCAGCAGTGGGCAGGGGGGCCGAGAGACCCAGTACTTC
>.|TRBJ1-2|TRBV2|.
CASTTGGLFGYTF
TGTGCCAGCACTACCGGGGGACTTTTTGGCTACACCTTC
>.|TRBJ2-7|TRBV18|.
CASSPGPGGSYEQYF
TGTGCCAGCTCACCAGGTCCCGGAGGAAGCTACGAGCAGTACTTC
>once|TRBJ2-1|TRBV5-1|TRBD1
CASSLKGQGLIEQFF
TGCGCCAGCAGCTTAAAGGGACAGGGGTTGATTGAGCAGTTCTTC
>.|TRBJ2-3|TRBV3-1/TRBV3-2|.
CASSQGNRRGGDTQYF
TGTGCCAGCAGCCAAGGAAATCGACGGGGAGGAGATACGCAGTATTTT
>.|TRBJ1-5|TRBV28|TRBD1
CASSPLGQAGNQPQHF
TGTGCCAGCAGTCCTTTAGGACAGGCGGGCAATCAGCCCCAGCATTTT
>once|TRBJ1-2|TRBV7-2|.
CASSWEASRDYGYTF
TGTGCCAGCAGCTGGGAGGCCTCAAGGGACTATGGCTACACCTTC
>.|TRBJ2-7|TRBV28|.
CASTRPGTYEQYF
TGTGCCAGCACACGGCCCGGGACCTACGAGCAGTACTTC
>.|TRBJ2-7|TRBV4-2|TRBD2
CASSQERVAGGYTPYEQYF
TGTGCCAGCAGCCAAGAGAGGGTAGCGGGAGGGTACACCCCCTACGAGCAGTACTTC
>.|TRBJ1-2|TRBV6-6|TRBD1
CASSREGQGKRGYTF
TGTGCCAGCAGCCGGGAAGGACAGGGAAAACGTGGCTACACCTTC
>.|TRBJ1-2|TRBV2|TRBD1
CASSGQTGYGYTF
TGTGCCAGCAGTGGCCAGACAGGGTATGGCTACACCTTC
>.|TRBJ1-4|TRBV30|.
CAWSRWQGGNEKLFF
TGTGCCTGGAGTCGGTGGCAGGGTGGTAATGAAAAACTGTTTTTT
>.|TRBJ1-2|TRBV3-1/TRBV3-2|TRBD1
CASSQGTGGIYGYTF
TGTGCCAGCAGCCAGGGGACAGGGGGCATCTATGGCTACACCTTC
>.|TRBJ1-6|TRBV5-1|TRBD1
CASSRQGTHNSPLHF
TGCGCCAGCAGCCGACAGGGAACTCATAATTCACCCCTCCACTTT
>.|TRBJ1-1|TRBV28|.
CASSRQMNTEAFF
TGTGCCAGCAGCCGACAAATGAACACTGAAGCTTTCTTT
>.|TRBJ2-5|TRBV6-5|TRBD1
CASIPRGQWVQYF
TGTGCCAGCATCCCCAGGGGGCAATGGGTCCAGTACTTC